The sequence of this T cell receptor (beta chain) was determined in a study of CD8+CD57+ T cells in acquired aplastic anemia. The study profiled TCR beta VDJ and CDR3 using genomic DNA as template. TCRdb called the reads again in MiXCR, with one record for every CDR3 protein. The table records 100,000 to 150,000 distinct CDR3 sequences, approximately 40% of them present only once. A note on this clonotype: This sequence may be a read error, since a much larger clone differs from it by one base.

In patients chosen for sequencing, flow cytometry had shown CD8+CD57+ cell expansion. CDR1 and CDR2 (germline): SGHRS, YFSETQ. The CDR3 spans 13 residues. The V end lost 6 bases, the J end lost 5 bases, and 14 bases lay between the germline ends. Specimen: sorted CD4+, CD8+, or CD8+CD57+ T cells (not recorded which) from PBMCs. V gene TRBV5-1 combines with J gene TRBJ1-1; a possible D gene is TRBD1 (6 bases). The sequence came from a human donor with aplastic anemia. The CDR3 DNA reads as TGCGCCAGCACCCGGGGGGGGCAAACTGAAGCTTTCTTT. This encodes CASTRGGQTEAFF.